This entry lists 14 T cell receptor beta chains sequenced from one sample in a study of cytomegalovirus exposure and HLA in healthy donors. PCR used 60 Vbeta primers and 13 Jbeta primers. Only in-frame clones appear in the TCRdb table, and some are missing; sequencing was by immunoSEQ multiplex PCR. This sample yields 100,000 or so clones, of which roughly three quarters are seen a single time; 8.5% to 10% belongs to the top ten. Sequencing was performed on PBMCs. These receptors all come from a male donor in good health and CMV-seropositive.

A few counts support this clone. CDR3 protein: CASSTSRGLGSETQYF. In nucleotides, the CDR3 is TGTGCCAGCAGCACCTCCAGGGGGCTGGGATCAGAGACCCAGTACTTC. The chain employs TRBV11-3 and TRBJ2-5, with 8 bases fitting TRBD1. CDR1 SGHNT and CDR2 YENEEA come from the germline V gene. The CDR3 totals 16 residues. Trimming took 5 bases from V and 4 from J; bases not matched to a gene: 12. The whole variable domain, remainder taken from reference TRBV11-3 and TRBJ2-5, is EAGVVQSPRYKIIEKKQPVAFWCNPISGHNTLYWYLQNLGQGPELLIRYENEEAVDDSQLPKDRFSAERLKGVDSTLKIQPAELGDSAVYLCASSTSRGLGSETQYFGPGTRLLVL.

The gene calls are TRBV5-8 and TRBJ1-1; possible D gene TRBD1, 5 bases. V was trimmed by 2 bases and J by 6 bases, leaving 8 bases between them. CDR1 is SGHTS, CDR2 YDEGEE, per germline. This CDR3 is built from 12 residues. CDR3 sequence reads: CASSFWGAEAFF. Written as DNA, the CDR3 is TGTGCCAGCAGCTTTTGGGGGGCTGAAGCTTTCTTT.

This CDR3 is CASSEVVVSYEQYF. Here the CDR3 DNA reads TGTGCCAGCAGTGAGGTCGTGGTGAGCTACGAGCAGTACTTC. V gene TRBV6-1 combines with J gene TRBJ2-7; D uncertain. The CDR3 contains 14 residues. V lost 3 bases, J lost 3 bases, and 12 bases lay in between. CDR1 is MNHNS, CDR2 SASEGT, per germline.

The J gene is TRBJ2-5, the V gene TRBV11-2; TRBD2 might be the D (5 bases). The CDR3 spans 17 residues. Trimming stripped 2 bases from V and 5 bases from J, with 21 bases between. From germline, CDR1 is SGHAT and CDR2 FQNNGV. The CDR3 coding sequence is TGTGCCAGCAGCTTACCCACCATGAGTCTAGCTCTGGAGACCCAGTACTTC. It is translated as CASSLPTMSLALETQYF.

The chain combines TRBV28 with TRBJ1-2; D is unresolved. CDR3 length: 14 amino acids. V lost 6 bases to trimming and J lost 2 bases, with 13 bases between them. Germline-derived CDR1 and CDR2 are MDHEN and SYDVKM. The CDR3: CASSPEVLNYGYTF. The CDR3 DNA follows: TGTGCCAGCAGCCCAGAGGTCCTGAACTATGGCTACACCTTC.

This sequence joins TRBV19 and TRBJ2-1; D may be TRBD1 (6 bases). Between the trimmed V and J ends, which lost 9 bases and 1 base, there was a span of 13 bases. There are 14 residues in the CDR3. The germline V gene has CDR1 LNHDA and CDR2 SQIVND (reference sequence). The CDR3 region is CASQIRGSYNEQFF. The CDR3 DNA follows: TGTGCCAGCCAGATCAGGGGTTCCTACAATGAGCAGTTCTTC.

This clone has just a few counts. The V gene is TRBV2, the J gene TRBJ2-5; 10 bases agree with TRBD1. The last part of the DNA fits TRBJ2-7 better; the J call may be wrong. There are 13 residues in the CDR3. Germline assignment: CDR1 SNHLY and CDR2 FYNNEI. The CDR3 bases are TGTGCCAGCAGTGGGACAGGGGGGTACGAGCAGTACTTC. Translating it yields CASSGTGGYEQYF.

The chain couples TRBV7-2 to TRBJ2-7, with 9 nucleotides matching TRBD1. V gave up 5 bases and J gave up 3 bases; unmatched junction bases: 5. Looked up from germline, CDR1 is SGHTA and CDR2 is FQGNSA. The CDR3 has 14 residues. DNA of the CDR3: TGTGCCAGCAGCCCCGGGACAGGGAACTACGAGCAGTACTTC. Amino acid sequence: CASSPGTGNYEQYF.

This clone was found a few times. The V gene is TRBV7-8, the J gene TRBJ2-3; D not resolved. Trimming took 3 bases from V and 0 from J, leaving 7 bases between them. Germline V gene sequence: CDR1 SGHVS, CDR2 FQNEAQ. This CDR3 is 14 amino acids long. This CDR3 reads CASSFRGSTDTQYF. The CDR3, as DNA: TGTGCCAGCAGCTTCAGAGGAAGCACAGATACGCAGTATTTT.

This clone has just a few counts. The rearrangement joins TRBV29-1 to TRBJ1-1; D possibly corresponds to TRBD1 (5 bases). Germline CDR1 and CDR2: SQVTM and ANQGSEA. The CDR3 is 13 residues long. Trimming shortened V by 3 bases and J by 4 bases, and 12 bases separated the two germline ends. CDR3 nucleotide sequence: TGCAGCGTTGACAGGGAATACGGCACTGAAGCTTTCTTT. Translation: CSVDREYGTEAFF.

This clone showed up just once. The rearrangement joins TRBV18 to TRBJ1-3; 7 bases align to TRBD1. CDR1 KGHSH and CDR2 LQKENI come from the germline V gene. The V gene end was trimmed by 1 base and the J gene end by 7 bases; junction bases not matched to a gene: 13. This CDR3 spans 17 amino acids. CDR3 protein: CASSPQKGTATSNTIYF. The CDR3 DNA is TGTGCCAGCTCACCACAAAAGGGGACAGCCACATCGAACACCATATATTTT.

The genes are TRBV5-6 and TRBJ2-6; D gene unclear. CDR1 and CDR2 (germline): SGHDT, YYEEEE. The CDR3 sequence is 15 residues long. Trimming stripped 4 bases from V and 0 bases from J, with 8 bases between. The CDR3 DNA reads TGTGCCAGCAGCGCGCACGGCTCTGGGGCCAACGTCCTGACTTTC. Translation gives CASSAHGSGANVLTF.

This clone was seen only a few times. The chain has TRBV5-4 and TRBJ2-1; maybe TRBD1 (7 bases). The V end was cut by 0 bases, the J end by 9 bases, with 13 bases between. Per germline, CDR1 SGHNT and CDR2 YYREEE (reference sequence). The CDR3 totals 14 residues. CDR3 nucleotide sequence: TGTGCCAGCAGCTTGGGTGGAGGGGGCATTGAGCAGTTCTTC. This codes for CASSLGGGGIEQFF.

The chain uses TRBV28 and TRBJ2-2; 12 bases are a match to TRBD2. CDR1 and CDR2 (germline): MDHEN, SYDVKM. This CDR3 region has 15 residues. The V gene end was trimmed by 6 bases and the J gene end by 6 bases; junction bases not matched to a gene: 5. The CDR3 DNA sequence: TGTGCCAGCAGAAGTACTAGCGGGAGGTCCGGGGAGCTGTTTTTT. Encoded protein: CASRSTSGRSGELFF. Looking up the rest from reference TRBV28 and TRBJ2-2 gives the full variable domain: DVKVTQSSRYLVKRTGEKVFLECVQDMDHENMFWYRQDPGLGLRLIYFSYDVKMKEKGDIPEGYSVSREKKERFSLILESASTNQTSMYLCASRSTSGRSGELFFGEGSRLTVL.